These 15 T cell receptor beta chains were all obtained from the same sample, sequenced in a study of CD8 T cells in Susac syndrome. Random hexamers were used to reverse transcribe an amount of about 0.5 to 1 ug RNA. Via MiXCR, TCRdb re-called the immunoSEQ multiplex PCR reads, giving one row per CDR3 protein. This repertoire shows about 250,000 distinct CDR3 sequences, over 85% found once; its top ten account for 0.065% to 0.075%. Sequenced: CD4+ T cells from PBMCs. Source of these receptors: a human donor with multiple sclerosis.

CDR3 sequence: CASTPRGGVSGNTIYF. DNA for the CDR3: TGTGCCAGCACCCCAAGAGGAGGCGTCTCTGGAAACACCATATATTTT. The rearrangement uses TRBV7-9 and TRBJ1-3; D is ambiguous. Germline V CDR1 and CDR2: SEHNR, FQNEAQ (reference sequence). Trimming pared 7 bases from V and 0 bases from J, leaving 16 bases between. The CDR3 contains 16 residues.

This clonotype was recorded only once. The gene calls are TRBV5-4 and TRBJ2-1, with 12 bases lining up with TRBD2. Per germline, CDR1 SGHNT and CDR2 YYREEE (reference sequence). The CDR3 sequence is 13 residues long. J gave up 7 bases and V 7 bases, and 3 bases lay outside the gene matches. Here the CDR3 DNA reads TGTGCCAGCGGGCTAGCGGGAGGGAATGAGCAGTTCTTC. Amino acid sequence: CASGLAGGNEQFF.

V usage is TRBV6-5 and J usage is TRBJ1-2; 8 bases map to TRBD1. This CDR3 is 14 amino acids long. Germline CDR1 is MNHEY and CDR2 is SVGAGI. V was pared by 8 bases and J by 1 base, with 6 bases of the junction left unmatched. CDR3 DNA: TGTGCCAGCCCGAAACAGGGGGATAACTATGGCTACACCTTC. Its translation: CASPKQGDNYGYTF.

This sequence joins TRBV9 and TRBJ1-3; D gene unclear. Germline CDR1 SGDLS, CDR2 YYNGEE. The CDR3 covers 15 residues. The V end was cut by 3 bases, the J end by 2 bases, with 12 bases between. The CDR3 loop reads CASSDRPGTGNTIYF. Here the CDR3 DNA reads TGTGCCAGCAGCGACCGGCCGGGGACTGGAAACACCATATATTTT.

The chain carries TRBV5-1 and TRBJ2-1; 13 nucleotides match TRBD2. Trimming at V came to 4 bases and at J to 8 bases, leaving 9 bases not matched to a gene. Germline lookup yields CDR1 SGHRS and CDR2 YFSETQ. CDR3 length equals 16 residues. The CDR3 protein is CASSPPTSGRADEQFF. Here the CDR3 DNA reads TGCGCCAGCAGCCCGCCTACTAGCGGGAGGGCCGATGAGCAGTTCTTC.

The J gene is TRBJ1-3, the V gene TRBV3-1; no definite D call. Germline loops: CDR1 LGHDT, CDR2 YNNKEL (reference sequence). Trimming removed 4 bases at V and 0 bases at J, with 10 bases between. CDR3 size: 15 residues. CDR3 amino acids: CASSPRSGSGNTIYF. Here the CDR3 DNA reads TGTGCCAGCAGCCCTCGGAGTGGCTCTGGAAACACCATATATTTT. Full variable domain (outside the CDR3, taken from reference TRBV3-1 and TRBJ1-3): DTAVSQTPKYLVTQMGNDKSIKCEQNLGHDTMYWYKQDSKKFLKIMFSYNNKELIINETVPNRFSPKSPDKAHLNLHINSLELGDSAVYFCASSPRSGSGNTIYFGEGSWLTVV.

This rearrangement joins TRBV9 to TRBJ1-6; no clear D. V was cut by 0 bases and J by 8 bases, with 9 bases left in between. Germline V gene data show CDR1 as SGDLS and CDR2 as YYNGEE. The CDR3 runs to 14 residues. DNA of the CDR3: TGTGCCAGCAGCGTAGTTGCTAGAGATTCACCCCTCCACTTT. It codes for CASSVVARDSPLHF. The whole variable domain, filled in from reference TRBV9 and TRBJ1-6, reads DSGVTQTPKHLITATGQRVTLRCSPRSGDLSVYWYQQSLDQGLQFLIQYYNGEERAKGNILERFSAQQFPDLHSELNLSSLELGDSALYFCASSVVARDSPLHFGNGTRLTVT.

The table lists this clonotype with a few counts. J is TRBJ2-2 and V is TRBV19; D gene uncertain. This CDR3 is built from 12 residues. V was pared by 3 bases and J by 5 bases, with 4 bases between. Per the germline V gene, CDR1 is LNHDA and CDR2 is SQIVND (reference sequence). The CDR3 loop reads CASSIRTGELFF. The DNA for the CDR3 is TGTGCCAGTAGTATTCGGACCGGGGAGCTGTTTTTT.

This chain links TRBV27 with TRBJ1-1; D is unclear. Trimming pared 10 bases from V and 10 bases from J, leaving 16 bases between. CDR1 is MNHEY, CDR2 SMNVEV, per germline (reference sequence). The CDR3 spans 11 residues. The CDR3 coding sequence is TGTGCCACCCACACCACCAACCGAGCTTTCTTT. Translating it yields CATHTTNRAFF.

The genes are TRBV27 and TRBJ2-1; TRBD1 aligns across 7 bases. The CDR3 has 14 residues. Trimming took 3 bases from V and 9 from J; bases not matched to a gene: 8. CDR1 and CDR2 (germline): MNHEY, SMNVEV (reference sequence). The CDR3 bases are TGTGCCAGCAGTTTCGAGCGGCCAGGGGGTGAGCAGTTCTTC. Its translation: CASSFERPGGEQFF.

The V gene is TRBV20-1, the J gene TRBJ1-1; D remains unclear. The CDR3 is made up of 15 amino acids. CDR1 is DFQATT and CDR2 is SNEGSKA in the germline V gene (reference sequence). V dropped 0 bases and J dropped 4 bases, with 15 bases sitting between them. CDR3 sequence (DNA): TGCAGTGCTAGAGATGCGGGTTGGGCGGCCACTGAAGCTTTCTTT. Its protein is CSARDAGWAATEAFF.

This sequence joins TRBV5-1 and TRBJ2-3; possibly TRBD2 for D (6 bases). This CDR3 has 17 amino acids. CDR1 is SGHRS and CDR2 is YFSETQ in the germline V gene. Deletions cut 3 bases from V and 0 bases from J, with 17 bases between. CDR3 DNA: TGCGCCAGCAGCTCCATGGGGACTGGATATAGCACAGATACGCAGTATTTT. It yields the protein CASSSMGTGYSTDTQYF. Combining the CDR3 with reference TRBV5-1 and TRBJ2-3 gives the whole variable domain KAGVTQTPRYLIKTRGQQVTLSCSPISGHRSVSWYQQTPGQGLQFLFEYFSETQRNKGNFPGRFSGRQFSNSRSEMNVSTLELGDSALYLCASSSMGTGYSTDTQYFGPGTRLTVL.

The gene calls are TRBV25-1 and TRBJ1-1, with D unclear. CDR3 length equals 13 residues. Deletions cut 11 bases from V and 6 bases from J, with 19 bases between. CDR1 and CDR2 from the germline V gene are MGHDK and SYGVNS. CDR3 nucleotides: TGTGCCGTTAGCGGGGTGGGGTTCGCTGAAGCTTTCTTT. It codes for CAVSGVGFAEAFF.

The chain recombines TRBV30 with TRBJ1-2, with D tentatively TRBD1 (6 bases). This CDR3 region has 11 residues. The V and J ends lost 2 bases and 5 bases respectively, with 6 bases between them. Germline V lookup: CDR1 GTSNPN, CDR2 SVGIG (reference sequence). The chain's CDR3 is CAWSTGYGYTF. The CDR3 DNA sequence: TGTGCCTGGAGTACAGGGTATGGCTACACCTTC.

The gene calls are TRBV6-5 and TRBJ2-5; the match to TRBD2 covers 7 bases. V was clipped by 2 bases and J by 4 bases; unmatched bases: 7. This CDR3 is built from 15 residues. Germline loops: CDR1 MNHEY, CDR2 SVGAGI. CDR3 loop: CASSYTSEPPETQYF. CDR3 coding DNA: TGTGCCAGCAGTTACACTAGCGAGCCACCAGAGACCCAGTACTTC.